This TCR beta chain was recorded in a study of blood T cell repertoires in COVID-19. Trimming took off 6 bases at V and 5 bases at J, with 17 bases between the two ends. CDR1 and CDR2 (germline): MDHEN, SYDVKM. CDR3 length: 15 amino acids. Study processing details: Estimates of nucleated cell counts were drawn from the amplification of reference gene primers. Sequencing was performed with immunoSEQ multiplex PCR; in TCRdb, only in-frame clones are kept and a portion is missing. From that table come the V and J calls and clone size; the DNA was used to work out D and trimming. The sample has approximately 250,000 clones; roughly four fifths are singletons. The table lists this clone with a count of one.

The sequence was collected from a middle-aged man who had recovered from COVID-19. The rearrangement uses TRBV28 and TRBJ1-5; D remains ambiguous. Sequenced input: PBMCs or T cells enriched from blood (not recorded which). Here the CDR3 DNA reads TGTGCCAGCAGCCCGACTTCCTGGAGGCATCAGCCCCAGCATTTT. Amino acid sequence: CASSPTSWRHQPQHF.